The clone carrying this T cell receptor (beta chain) has just a few counts. Its antigen is not identified. This specimen belongs to a study of CD8+CD57+ T cells in acquired aplastic anemia. Whole-study context: When averaged, DNA from sorted CD4+ and CD8+ cells came to about 2.9 ug. Study results and caveats: Patients and controls had in common some 30 CD8+ CDR3 sequences. Controls did not differ significantly from patients in CD8+ Simpson's diversity.

The CDR3 sequence is 17 residues long. Germline assignment: CDR1 MNHEY and CDR2 SVGEGT. J lost 1 base, V lost 2 bases, and 6 bases had no gene match. Selection for sequencing was limited to patients who had shown CD8+CD57+ cell expansion by flow cytometry. Untreated patients provided the blood samples, with no therapy given before sampling. The study profiled TCR beta VDJ and CDR3 using genomic DNA as template. TCRdb used MiXCR to reprocess the reads, holding one entry per CDR3 protein. The sample carries 200,000 to 250,000 distinct CDR3 sequences, about half recorded once. What was sequenced was sorted CD4+, CD8+, or CD8+CD57+ T cells (not recorded which) from PBMCs. V gene TRBV6-2 or TRBV6-3 combines with J gene TRBJ2-3; 10 bases fit TRBD2. The TCR sequence derives from a human donor with aplastic anemia. The CDR3 DNA reads as TGTGCCAGCAGTTACGGTTTAGCGGGGGGCCGCACAGATACGCAGTATTTT. It is translated as CASSYGLAGGRTDTQYF.